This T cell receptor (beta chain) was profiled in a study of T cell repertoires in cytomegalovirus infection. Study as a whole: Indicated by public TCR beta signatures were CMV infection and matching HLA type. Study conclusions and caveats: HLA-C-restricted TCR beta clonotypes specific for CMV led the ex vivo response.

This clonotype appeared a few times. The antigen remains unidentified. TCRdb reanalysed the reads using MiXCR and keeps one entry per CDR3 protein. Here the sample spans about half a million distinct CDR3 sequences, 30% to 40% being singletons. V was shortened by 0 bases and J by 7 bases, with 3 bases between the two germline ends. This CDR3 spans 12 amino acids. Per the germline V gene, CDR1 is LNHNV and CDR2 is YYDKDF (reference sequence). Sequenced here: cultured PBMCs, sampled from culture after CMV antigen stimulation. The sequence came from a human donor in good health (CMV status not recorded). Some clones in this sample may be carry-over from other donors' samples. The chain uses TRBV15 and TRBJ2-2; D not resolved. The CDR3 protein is CATSREIGELFF. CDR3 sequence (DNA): TGTGCCACCAGCAGAGAAATCGGGGAGCTGTTTTTT. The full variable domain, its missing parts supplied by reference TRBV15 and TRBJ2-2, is DAMVIQNPRYQVTQFGKPVTLSCSQTLNHNVMYWYQQKSSQAPKLLFHYYDKDFNNEADTPDNFQSRRPNTSFCFLDIRSPGLGDTAMYLCATSREIGELFFGEGSRLTVL.